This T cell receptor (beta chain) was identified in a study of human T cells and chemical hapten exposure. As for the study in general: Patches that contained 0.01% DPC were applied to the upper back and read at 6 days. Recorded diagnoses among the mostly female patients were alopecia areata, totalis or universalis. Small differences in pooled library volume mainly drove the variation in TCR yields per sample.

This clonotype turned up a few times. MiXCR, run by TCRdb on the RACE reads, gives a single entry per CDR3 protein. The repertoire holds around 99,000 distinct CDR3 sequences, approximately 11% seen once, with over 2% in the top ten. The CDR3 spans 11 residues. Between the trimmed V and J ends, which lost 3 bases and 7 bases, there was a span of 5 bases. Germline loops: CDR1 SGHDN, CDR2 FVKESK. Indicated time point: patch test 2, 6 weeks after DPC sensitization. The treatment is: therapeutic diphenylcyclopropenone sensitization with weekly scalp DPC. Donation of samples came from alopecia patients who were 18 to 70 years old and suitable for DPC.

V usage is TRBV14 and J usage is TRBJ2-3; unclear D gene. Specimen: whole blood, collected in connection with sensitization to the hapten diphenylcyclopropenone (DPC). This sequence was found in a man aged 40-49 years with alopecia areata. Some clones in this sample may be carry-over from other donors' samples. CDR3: CASSQGYTQYF. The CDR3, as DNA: TGTGCCAGCAGCCAGGGTTATACGCAGTATTTT.